A single T cell receptor beta chain is shown here with its context. The same CDR3 arises from other DNA sequences in this sample as well. Participants had their cohort set by participant-reported clinical history. This CDR3 is 13 amino acids long. The germline V and J ends were trimmed by 6 bases and 0 bases, with 8 bases remaining between them. The data are from a study of blood T cell repertoires in COVID-19. About the research overall: Both acute and convalescent COVID-19 samples were obtained from the United States, Italy and Spain. T cells, B-cell-depleted T cells, or PBMCs provided the cDNA or gDNA that served as material.

Per the authors' pipeline: Reference gene primers were amplified, and this amplification served to estimate nucleated cell counts. Generated by immunoSEQ multiplex PCR, the TCRdb table keeps only in-frame clones and is missing some. The V and J calls and clone size are taken from that table; D and trimming were inferred from the DNA. The sample shows approximately 470,000 clones, roughly nine tenths of them seen only once. The receptor comes from a woman between 18 and 29 years old who had recovered from COVID-19. Sequenced material: PBMCs or T cells enriched from blood (not recorded which). The chain couples TRBV12-3 or TRBV12-4 to TRBJ1-1; no definite D call. The DNA for the CDR3 is TGTGCCAGCAGGGGCTCACTGAACACTGAAGCTTTCTTT. Translated: CASRGSLNTEAFF.